Below, 13 T cell receptor beta chains from the same sample are listed, as sequenced in a study of regulatory T cells in long-lasting Graves disease. The time point here: persistent/refractory GD, antithyroid drugs over 5 years with positive TRAb. Construction of the TCR library relied on RNA isolated from PBMCs. Investigators prepared the TCR beta libraries by applying iRepertoire HTBI primers and Arm-PCR of CDR3 regions. TCRdb used MiXCR to reprocess the multiplex PCR reads, holding one entry per CDR3 protein. The sample yields 400,000 to 500,000 distinct CDR3 sequences, around 20% seen once. Material: peripheral blood mononuclear cells (PBMCs), obtained when the disease was refractory, from a patient treated with antithyroid drugs. All receptors come from a female donor with Graves disease.

The gene calls are TRBV20-1 and TRBJ2-3; D gene ambiguous. The germline V gene encodes CDR1 DFQATT and CDR2 SNEGSKA (reference sequence). The ends were cut back, 4 bases at V and 0 bases at J, with 11 bases in the middle. The CDR3 spans 14 residues. The CDR3 here is CSAMGLPSTDTQYF. DNA of the CDR3: TGCAGTGCTATGGGTCTACCGAGCACAGATACGCAGTATTTT.

This clonotype has ten or more counts. The rearrangement links TRBV20-1 to TRBJ2-5, with 10 nucleotides matching TRBD2. V was pared by 3 bases and J by 5 bases, with 6 bases of the junction left unmatched. This CDR3 region has 14 residues. Germline assignment: CDR1 DFQATT and CDR2 SNEGSKA (reference sequence). The CDR3 DNA sequence: TGCAGTGCTAGTGGGCTAGCGGGAGAGGAGACCCAGTACTTC. This sequence encodes CSASGLAGEETQYF.

Remarks on this clonotype: This sequence may be a read error, since a much larger clone differs from it by one base. This chain links TRBV6-1 with TRBJ1-2; D possibly corresponds to TRBD1 (5 bases). The V end lost 7 bases, the J end lost 10 bases, and 16 bases lay between the germline ends. Germline CDR1 and CDR2: MNHNS and SASEGT. There are 12 residues in the CDR3. For the CDR3, the DNA is TGTGCCAGCACCCCCTGGGGCGATGACTACACCTTC. Its translation is CASTPWGDDYTF.

This clonotype was seen a few times. The chain couples TRBV28 to TRBJ2-1; TRBD2 agrees at 9 bases. The germline V gene has CDR1 MDHEN and CDR2 SYDVKM. This CDR3 is built from 17 residues. The V and J ends lost 4 bases and 7 bases, in that order; junction bases with no gene match: 14. As DNA, the CDR3 is TGTGCCAGCAGTTACTCCCGCCCTAGCGGGAAGTGGAATGAGCAGTTCTTC. Its translation is CASSYSRPSGKWNEQFF. The whole variable domain, filled in from reference TRBV28 and TRBJ2-1, reads DVKVTQSSRYLVKRTGEKVFLECVQDMDHENMFWYRQDPGLGLRLIYFSYDVKMKEKGDIPEGYSVSREKKERFSLILESASTNQTSMYLCASSYSRPSGKWNEQFFGPGTRLTVL.

A remark on this clonotype: This may be a read error: a much more frequent sequence differs by one nucleotide. The genes are TRBV6-1 and TRBJ1-1; possibly TRBD1 for D (5 bases). The germline V gene encodes CDR1 MNHNS and CDR2 SASEGT. CDR3 length: 17 residues. The CDR3 region has the DNA TGTGCCAGCAGTAGAGAGACCAAGGGGAATTTGGTCACTGAAGCTTCCTTT. Residues: CASSRETKGNLVTEASF.

This clonotype was seen repeatedly, ten times or more. The chain employs TRBV29-1 and TRBJ2-7; TRBD1 matches at 8 bases. The CDR3 totals 14 residues. Germline V CDR1 and CDR2: SQVTM, ANQGSEA. V gave up 1 base and J gave up 4 bases; unmatched junction bases: 6. Here the CDR3 reads CSVEVQGDPYEQYF. CDR3 in DNA: TGCAGCGTTGAAGTACAGGGGGATCCTTACGAGCAGTACTTC.

This clonotype came up once. V gene TRBV20-1 combines with J gene TRBJ1-6; 8 bases fit TRBD1. Germline V gene lookup returns CDR1 DFQATT and CDR2 SNEGSKA (reference sequence). The CDR3 is 15 amino acids. Trimming took 5 bases from V and 10 from J; bases not matched to a gene: 13. CDR3 in DNA: TGCAGTGCTTCCCAGGGGGCAGGGGGAGGGTCACCCCTCCACTTT. This gives the protein CSASQGAGGGSPLHF.

This clonotype has a handful of counts. The genes are TRBV4-1 and TRBJ2-7; D is possibly TRBD2 (5 bases). The CDR3 contains 15 residues. V lost 0 bases and J 4 bases, leaving 13 bases between the germline ends. Germline values: CDR1 MGHRA, CDR2 YSYEKL. DNA for the CDR3: TGCGCCAGCAGCCAAGAGTTTTCCGCGGGTTACGAGCAGTACTTC. It codes for CASSQEFSAGYEQYF.

This clonotype has ten or more counts. The CDR3 reads CSIRGTSGRTHSYEQYF. The CDR3, as DNA: TGCAGCATAAGGGGGACTAGCGGGAGAACCCATTCCTACGAGCAGTACTTC. The chain combines TRBV29-1 with TRBJ2-7; 14 bases are a match to TRBD2. Trimming at V came to 8 bases and at J to 1 base, leaving 13 bases not matched to a gene. Germline CDR1 is SQVTM and CDR2 is ANQGSEA. The CDR3 runs to 17 residues.

The rearrangement uses TRBV7-9 and TRBJ1-5; no firm D call. Trimming shortened V by 2 bases and J by 7 bases, and 6 bases separated the two germline ends. The CDR3 contains 12 residues. Germline-derived CDR1 and CDR2 are SEHNR and FQNEAQ (reference sequence). CDR3 amino acids: CASSLPRQPQHF. The CDR3 nucleotides read TGTGCCAGCAGCTTACCGCGCCAGCCCCAGCATTTT.

This clonotype was counted only a few times. This rearrangement joins TRBV7-2 to TRBJ2-1; maybe TRBD2 (5 bases). Germline V gene sequence: CDR1 SGHTA, CDR2 FQGNSA. Trimming took off 7 bases at V and 4 bases at J, with 11 bases between the two ends. This CDR3 spans 13 amino acids. CDR3 DNA: TGTGCCAGCAAAGGACGGGGTTACAATGAGCAGTTCTTC. Protein: CASKGRGYNEQFF.

The rearrangement uses TRBV7-9 and TRBJ1-5; 9 positions match TRBD1. Looked up from germline, CDR1 is SEHNR and CDR2 is FQNEAQ (reference sequence). There are 14 residues in the CDR3. V lost 5 bases and J lost 7; bases outside the gene matches: 6. In nucleotides, the CDR3 is TGTGCCAGCAGCGCAACAGGGGGCGTGCAGCCCCAGCATTTT. It codes for CASSATGGVQPQHF. The full variable domain, completed using reference TRBV7-9 and TRBJ1-5, is DTGVSQNPRHKITKRGQNVTFRCDPISEHNRLYWYRQTLGQGPEFLTYFQNEAQLEKSRLLSDRFSAERPKGSFSTLEIQRTEQGDSAMYLCASSATGGVQPQHFGDGTRLSIL.

The rearrangement uses TRBV7-3 and TRBJ2-7; D uncertain. Deletions cut 2 bases from V and 4 bases from J, with 9 bases between. CDR1 is SGHTA and CDR2 is FQGTGA in the germline V gene. The length of the CDR3 is 13 residues. For the CDR3, the DNA is TGTGCCAGCAGCTTATCGGAAGGGTACGAGCAGTACTTC. Encoded protein: CASSLSEGYEQYF.